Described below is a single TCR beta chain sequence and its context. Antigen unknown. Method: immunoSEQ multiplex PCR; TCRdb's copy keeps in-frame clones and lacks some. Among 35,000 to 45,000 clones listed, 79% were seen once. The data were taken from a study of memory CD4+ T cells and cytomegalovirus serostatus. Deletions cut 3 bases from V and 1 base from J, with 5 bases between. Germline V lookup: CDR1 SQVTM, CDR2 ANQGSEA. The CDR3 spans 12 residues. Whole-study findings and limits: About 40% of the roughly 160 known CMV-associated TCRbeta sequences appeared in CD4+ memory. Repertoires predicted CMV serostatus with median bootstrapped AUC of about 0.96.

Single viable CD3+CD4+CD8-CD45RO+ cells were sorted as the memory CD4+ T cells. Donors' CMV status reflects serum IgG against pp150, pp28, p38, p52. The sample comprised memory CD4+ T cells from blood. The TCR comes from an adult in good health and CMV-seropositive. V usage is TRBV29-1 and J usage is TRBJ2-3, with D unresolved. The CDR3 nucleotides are TGCAGCGTTGAGCAGGGCACAGATACGCAGTATTTT. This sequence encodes CSVEQGTDTQYF.